Shown below are 15 T cell receptor beta chains from a single sample sequenced in a study of T cells in localized non-small cell lung cancer. TCRdb keeps only in-frame clones here, not all; method: immunoSEQ multiplex PCR. The data contain 70,000 to 95,000 clones, about nine tenths of them singletons. The sample consisted of PBMCs, taken before any cancer treatment. All receptors come from a woman aged 35-75 years with stage II squamous cell lung carcinoma.

This clone appeared once. V gene TRBV29-1 combines with J gene TRBJ2-7, with TRBD1 identical over 10 bases. The V and J ends lost 6 bases and 3 bases, in that order; junction bases with no gene match: 2. This CDR3 has 12 residues. Germline V CDR1 and CDR2: SQVTM, ANQGSEA. CDR3 DNA sequence: TGCAGCGTCCGGACAGGGGGCTACGAGCAGTACTTC. Its translation: CSVRTGGYEQYF.

The rearrangement joins TRBV28 to TRBJ2-1; 7 bases are a match to TRBD2. Germline assignment: CDR1 MDHEN and CDR2 SYDVKM. The V and J ends lost 3 bases and 5 bases, in that order; junction bases with no gene match: 7. The CDR3 consists of 15 residues. The CDR3 spells CASSLTLGGNNEQFF. CDR3 sequence (DNA): TGTGCCAGCAGTTTGACTTTGGGGGGGAACAATGAGCAGTTCTTC.

The V and J genes are TRBV5-1 and TRBJ2-3, with TRBD2 matching over 13 bases. The CDR3 spans 16 residues. J was trimmed by 8 bases and V by 4 bases; bases with no gene match: 10. From germline, CDR1 is SGHRS and CDR2 YFSETQ. CDR3 in amino acids: CASSPGTSGTGGTQYF. CDR3 coding DNA: TGCGCCAGCAGCCCCGGGACTAGCGGGACCGGGGGTACGCAGTATTTT. Full variable domain (outside the CDR3, taken from reference TRBV5-1 and TRBJ2-3): KAGVTQTPRYLIKTRGQQVTLSCSPISGHRSVSWYQQTPGQGLQFLFEYFSETQRNKGNFPGRFSGRQFSNSRSEMNVSTLELGDSALYLCASSPGTSGTGGTQYFGPGTRLTVL.

The chain joins TRBV11-2 to TRBJ1-1; TRBD1 matches 10 bases. The V gene's germline CDR1 is SGHAT and CDR2 FQNNGV. With V trimmed by 3 bases and J by 4 bases, 5 bases remained unmatched. There are 15 residues in the CDR3. For the CDR3, the DNA is TGTGCCAGCAGCTTGACAGGGGGCTGGAGCACTGAAGCTTTCTTT. This encodes CASSLTGGWSTEAFF.

The chain uses TRBV28 and TRBJ2-7; TRBD1 matches 7 bases. Germline V gives CDR1 MDHEN, CDR2 SYDVKM. The CDR3 contains 15 residues. Trimming at V came to 7 bases and at J to 2 bases, leaving 11 bases not matched to a gene. CDR3 DNA: TGTGCCAGCATCCCAGACAGGGACCCAACCTACGAGCAGTACTTC. It encodes CASIPDRDPTYEQYF.

The rearrangement links TRBV19 to TRBJ1-2; tentative D call: TRBD1 (6 bases). This CDR3 contains 14 residues. Looked up from germline, CDR1 is LNHDA and CDR2 is SQIVND (reference sequence). V dropped 6 bases and J dropped 8 bases, with 19 bases sitting between them. CDR3 DNA: TGTGCCAGTAGGATGACTCTCGGGGGCTTCGGCTACACCTTC. This sequence encodes CASRMTLGGFGYTF.

Points on this clone: A read error may produce the germline difference seen at one junction end. The chain combines TRBV2 with TRBJ2-7, with 10 nucleotides matching TRBD2. The CDR3 length is 15 residues. From germline, CDR1 is SNHLY and CDR2 FYNNEI. CDR3 bases: TGTGCCAGCAGAGAAGGACTAGCGGATACCTACGAGCAGTACTTC. Translated: CASREGLADTYEQYF.

The chain recombines TRBV7-9 with TRBJ1-4; 12 nucleotides align to TRBD1. Germline V gives CDR1 SEHNR, CDR2 FQNEAQ (reference sequence). This CDR3 is 15 amino acids long. Trimming removed 5 bases from V and 7 bases from J; junction bases left unmatched: 5. This CDR3 reads CASSPGTGGGEKLFF. DNA of the CDR3: TGTGCCAGCAGCCCCGGGACAGGGGGCGGTGAAAAACTGTTTTTT.

The genes are TRBV5-1 and TRBJ1-3; D is undetermined. CDR3 length: 16 amino acids. CDR1 is SGHRS, CDR2 YFSETQ, per germline. Trimming stripped 2 bases from V and 1 base from J, with 13 bases between. Here the CDR3 reads CASSLDQPYSGNTIYF. Written as DNA, the CDR3 is TGCGCCAGCAGCTTAGACCAGCCATATTCTGGAAACACCATATATTTT.

V gene TRBV6-6 combines with J gene TRBJ2-2; a weak D match, TRBD2 (6 bases). V was cut by 3 bases and J by 3 bases, with 11 bases left in between. CDR3 size: 15 residues. CDR1 MNHNY and CDR2 SVGAGI come from the germline V gene (reference sequence). CDR3 loop: CASSYGGIHTGELFF. CDR3 DNA sequence: TGTGCCAGCAGTTATGGGGGGATTCACACCGGGGAGCTGTTTTTT.

V gene TRBV10-3 combines with J gene TRBJ2-7, with D possibly being TRBD2 (6 bases). This CDR3 has 14 residues. In germline, CDR1 is ENHRY, CDR2 SYGVKD. V shed 0 bases and J shed 5 bases, with 11 bases lying between them. CDR3 loop: CAISESTRSDEQYF. The CDR3 DNA follows: TGTGCCATCAGTGAGTCGACTAGGTCTGACGAGCAGTACTTC.

This clone was recorded once. The chain combines TRBV4-1 with TRBJ2-1; weak D call: TRBD2 (6 bases). V dropped 4 bases and J dropped 10 bases, with 14 bases sitting between them. Germline CDR1 MGHRA, CDR2 YSYEKL. This CDR3 has 13 amino acids. The CDR3 DNA reads as TGCGCCAGCAGCCGCGGGGAAGTACGGGAGCAGTTCTTC. It codes for CASSRGEVREQFF.

For this clone: The junction departs from germline at one end; a sequencing error may be responsible. The chain uses TRBV11-2 and TRBJ1-2, with no clear D. This CDR3 region has 13 residues. From germline, CDR1 is SGHAT and CDR2 FQNNGV. CDR3 sequence reads: CASSQLARHGNAF. DNA of the CDR3: TGTGCCAGCAGCCAACTGGCCCGACACGGGAATGCCTTC.

V usage is TRBV5-1 and J usage is TRBJ1-1, with D possibly TRBD1 on 5 matching bases. The ends were cut back, 2 bases at V and 2 bases at J, with 10 bases in the middle. The CDR3 covers 14 residues. In germline, CDR1 is SGHRS, CDR2 YFSETQ. CDR3 nucleotides: TGCGCCAGCAGCTTAACAGGATCTAACACTGAAGCTTTCTTT. Encoded protein: CASSLTGSNTEAFF.

The chain recombines TRBV6-4 with TRBJ2-1; 10 bases agree with TRBD2. This CDR3 has 13 residues. After removal of 1 base from V and 13 bases from J, the junction contained 4 bases not matched to a gene. Per the germline V gene, CDR1 is MRHNA and CDR2 is SNTAGT. The CDR3 loop is CASSDYSGGPQFF. Written as DNA, the CDR3 is TGTGCCAGCAGTGACTATAGCGGGGGGCCACAGTTCTTC.